This TCR beta chain was documented in a study of blood T cell repertoires in COVID-19. V shed 7 bases, J shed 5 bases, and the junction held 7 bases outside the gene matches. Germline CDR1 MNHEY, CDR2 SVGAGI. The CDR3 sequence is 13 residues long. The count of this clone is one. Produced via immunoSEQ multiplex PCR; TCRdb's table is partial and in-frame only. The sample includes 80,000 to 100,000 clones, approximately 86% of them seen just once. What was sequenced was peripheral blood. This receptor was obtained from a man in his forties or fifties with acute or convalescent COVID-19. The rearrangement joins TRBV6-5 to TRBJ2-7, with 8 nucleotides matching TRBD2. The CDR3 reads CASTRGRSNEQYF. The CDR3 DNA reads as TGTGCCAGCACTCGCGGGAGGAGCAACGAGCAGTACTTC.